This T cell receptor (beta chain) was sequenced in a study of graft-versus-host responses after intestinal transplantation. Germline V gene lookup returns CDR1 SGHRS and CDR2 YFSETQ. The CDR3 is made up of 14 amino acids. V gave up 2 bases and J gave up 5 bases; unmatched junction bases: 6. Clones were read by immunoSEQ multiplex PCR, and TCRdb kept only the in-frame ones, dropping some. Among fewer than 95,000 clones listed, about 90% were seen once. Study results and caveats: Some GvH clones appeared in ileal mucosa or blood before recipient bone marrow.

Notes on this clone: Its antigen is still unknown.

The genes are TRBV5-1 and TRBJ2-5; 7 bases line up with TRBD2. Sequencing used unstimulated CD8+ T cells sorted from spleen or lymph node cells, obtained before transplant. The receptor was derived from a human donor who was the organ donor for an intestinal transplant. CDR3 sequence (DNA): TGCGCCAGCAGCTTTGGGGCGGGGGTGGAGACCCAGTACTTC. Its protein is CASSFGAGVETQYF.